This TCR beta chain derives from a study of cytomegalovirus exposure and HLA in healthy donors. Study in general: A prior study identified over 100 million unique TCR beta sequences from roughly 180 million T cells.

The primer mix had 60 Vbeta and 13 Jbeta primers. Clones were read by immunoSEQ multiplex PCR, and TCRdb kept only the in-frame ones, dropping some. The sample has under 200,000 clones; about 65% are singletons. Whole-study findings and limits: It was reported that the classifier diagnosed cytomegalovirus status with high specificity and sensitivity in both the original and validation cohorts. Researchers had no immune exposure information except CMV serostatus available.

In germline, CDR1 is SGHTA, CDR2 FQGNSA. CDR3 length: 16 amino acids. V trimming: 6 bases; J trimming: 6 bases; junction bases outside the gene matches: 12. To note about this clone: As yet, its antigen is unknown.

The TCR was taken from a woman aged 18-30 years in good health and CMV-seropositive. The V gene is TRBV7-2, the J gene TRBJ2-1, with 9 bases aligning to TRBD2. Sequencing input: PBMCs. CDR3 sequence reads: CASSPAWLAGPNEQFF. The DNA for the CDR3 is TGTGCCAGCAGTCCAGCGTGGCTAGCGGGGCCCAATGAGCAGTTCTTC.